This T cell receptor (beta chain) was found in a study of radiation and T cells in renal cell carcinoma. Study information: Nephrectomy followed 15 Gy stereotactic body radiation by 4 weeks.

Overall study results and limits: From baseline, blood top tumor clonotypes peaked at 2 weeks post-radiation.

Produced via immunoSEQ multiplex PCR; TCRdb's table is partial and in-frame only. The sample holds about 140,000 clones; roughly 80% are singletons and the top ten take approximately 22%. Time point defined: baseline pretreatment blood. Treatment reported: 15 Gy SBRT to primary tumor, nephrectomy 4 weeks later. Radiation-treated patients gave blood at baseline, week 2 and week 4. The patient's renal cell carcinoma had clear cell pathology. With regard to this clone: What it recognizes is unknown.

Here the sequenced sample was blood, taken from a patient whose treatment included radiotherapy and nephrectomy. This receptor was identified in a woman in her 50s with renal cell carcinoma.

Here the CDR3 reads CASSRLAIGTGELFF. The CDR3 coding sequence is TGTGCCAGTAGTAGACTAGCGATCGGCACCGGGGAGCTGTTTTTT. This chain uses TRBV19 with TRBJ2-2; 8 positions match TRBD2. The CDR3 has 15 residues. Germline V CDR1 and CDR2: LNHDA, SQIVND (reference sequence). The ends lost 4 bases at V and 4 bases at J; junction bases unmatched: 5.